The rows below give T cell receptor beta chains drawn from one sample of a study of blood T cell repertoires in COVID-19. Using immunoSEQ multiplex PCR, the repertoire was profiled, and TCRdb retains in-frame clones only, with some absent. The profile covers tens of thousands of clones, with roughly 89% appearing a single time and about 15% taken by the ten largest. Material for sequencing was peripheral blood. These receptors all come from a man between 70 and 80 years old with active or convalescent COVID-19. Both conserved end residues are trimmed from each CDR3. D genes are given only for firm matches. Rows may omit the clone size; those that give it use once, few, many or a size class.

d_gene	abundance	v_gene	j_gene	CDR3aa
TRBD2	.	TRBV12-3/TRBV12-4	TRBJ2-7	ASTRGGDYEQY
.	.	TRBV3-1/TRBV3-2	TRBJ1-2	ASWGGGSNYGYT
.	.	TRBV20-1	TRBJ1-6	SASANGEYNSPLH
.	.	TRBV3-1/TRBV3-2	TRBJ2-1	ASSDSGEQF
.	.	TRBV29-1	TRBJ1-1	SVDEEGAEAF
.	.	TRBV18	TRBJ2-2	ASSPPYQGTNTGELF
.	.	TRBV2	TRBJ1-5	ASSEQGQNSNQPQH
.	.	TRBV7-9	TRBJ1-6	ASSLGRRPNSPLH
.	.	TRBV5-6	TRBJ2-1	ASSLGSSGQF
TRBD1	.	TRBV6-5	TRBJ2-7	ASKRTGGDEQY
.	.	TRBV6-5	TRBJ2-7	ASGTRSSDEQY
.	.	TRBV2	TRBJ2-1	ASSTPGTFTYNEQF
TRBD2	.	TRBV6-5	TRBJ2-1	ASSYSGLAGGNEQF
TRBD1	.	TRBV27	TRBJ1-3	ASSFGRGLGGNTIY
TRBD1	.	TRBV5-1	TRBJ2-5	ASSSGQGYQETQY
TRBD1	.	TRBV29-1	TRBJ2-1	SVGITGGTLHNEQF
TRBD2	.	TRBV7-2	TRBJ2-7	ASSLGVAGGSPYEQY
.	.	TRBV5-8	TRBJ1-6	ASSLLPNSPLH
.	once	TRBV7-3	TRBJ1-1	ASSLSGRNTEAF
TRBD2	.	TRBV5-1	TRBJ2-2	ASSSGLVVSTGELF
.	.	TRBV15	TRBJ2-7	ATSTGGHEQY
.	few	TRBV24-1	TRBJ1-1	ATSDHQGGAF
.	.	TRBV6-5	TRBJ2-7	ASRSGPGEQY
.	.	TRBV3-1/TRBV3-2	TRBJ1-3	ASSLTSKNSGNTIY
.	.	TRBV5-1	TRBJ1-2	ASSLESARGYGYT
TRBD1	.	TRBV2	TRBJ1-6	ASSAGTGYGNSPLH
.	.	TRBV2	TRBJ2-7	ASAWGGEQY
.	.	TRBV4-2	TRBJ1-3	ASSQEWQGGNTIY
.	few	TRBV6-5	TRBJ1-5	ASMPQGPSNQPQH
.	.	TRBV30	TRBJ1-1	AWSRQVLTPNTEAF